The 11 T cell receptor beta chains listed next were all sequenced from one sample in a study of blood T cell repertoires in COVID-19. Produced via immunoSEQ multiplex PCR; TCRdb's table is partial and in-frame only. The sample shows approximately 120,000 clones, around 81% of them seen only once. Sequenced sample: peripheral blood. The origin of the receptors is a man aged 55 to 70 with acute or convalescent COVID-19.

This clone has only a few counts. V and J are TRBV9 and TRBJ2-7, with 9 nucleotides matching TRBD1. V lost 6 bases and J lost 2; bases outside the gene matches: 6. The CDR3 length is 14 residues. The germline V gene has CDR1 SGDLS and CDR2 YYNGEE. This CDR3 is CASTPGQGTYEQYF. DNA of the CDR3: TGTGCCAGCACCCCGGGACAGGGAACCTACGAGCAGTACTTC.

The chain employs TRBV5-1 and TRBJ2-5, with 10 positions matching TRBD2. The V gene end was trimmed by 0 bases and the J gene end by 3 bases; junction bases not matched to a gene: 2. Germline V gives CDR1 SGHRS, CDR2 YFSETQ. The CDR3 spans 15 residues. CDR3 sequence: CASSLAGTSEETQYF. For the CDR3, the DNA is TGCGCCAGCAGCTTGGCAGGGACTAGCGAAGAGACCCAGTACTTC. Full variable domain (rest looked up from reference TRBV5-1 and TRBJ2-5): KAGVTQTPRYLIKTRGQQVTLSCSPISGHRSVSWYQQTPGQGLQFLFEYFSETQRNKGNFPGRFSGRQFSNSRSEMNVSTLELGDSALYLCASSLAGTSEETQYFGPGTRLLVL.

The chain joins TRBV18 to TRBJ2-2, with D hard to call. Trimming pared 2 bases from V and 1 base from J, leaving 11 bases between. This CDR3 has 16 residues. Germline values: CDR1 KGHSH, CDR2 LQKENI. CDR3 sequence (DNA): TGTGCCAGCTCACCATCCCTCAGACAGAACACCGGGGAGCTGTTTTTT. This sequence encodes CASSPSLRQNTGELFF.

The V gene is TRBV28, the J gene TRBJ1-6; D perhaps matches TRBD1 (6 bases). The CDR3 consists of 15 residues. Germline CDR1 reads MDHEN; CDR2 reads SYDVKM. V lost 7 bases to trimming and J lost 4 bases, with 14 bases between them. CDR3 region: CASNLLQGYNSPLHF. CDR3 bases: TGTGCCAGCAATCTACTCCAGGGGTATAATTCACCCCTCCACTTT.

This clone was observed a few times. This sequence joins TRBV7-9 and TRBJ2-2; D gene uncertain. The germline CDR1 and CDR2 sequences are SEHNR and FQNEAQ (reference sequence). The CDR3 totals 18 residues. V lost 1 base to trimming and J lost 4 bases, with 19 bases between them. This CDR3 reads CASSLGEWYSQPTGELFF. CDR3 nucleotide sequence: TGTGCCAGCAGCTTAGGCGAGTGGTACAGTCAACCCACCGGGGAGCTGTTTTTT.

This clone was seen just once. The chain employs TRBV5-1 and TRBJ2-1, with 10 bases identical to TRBD1. V shed 4 bases and J 6 bases; nucleotides not matched to a gene: 19. There are 19 residues in the CDR3. Germline V CDR1 and CDR2: SGHRS, YFSETQ. The CDR3 bases are TGCGCCAGCAGCCCTAGGACAGGGGGATGGGGGACCCCTACCAATGAGCAGTTCTTC. Translated: CASSPRTGGWGTPTNEQFF.

This chain links TRBV27 with TRBJ2-7; 11 nucleotides match TRBD2. Trimming at V came to 6 bases and at J to 3 bases, leaving 10 bases not matched to a gene. CDR1 and CDR2 from the germline V gene are MNHEY and SMNVEV (reference sequence). The CDR3 has 16 amino acids. CDR3 sequence: CASRLTGTSGVYEQYF. The CDR3 bases are TGTGCCAGCAGACTCACCGGGACTAGCGGCGTCTACGAGCAGTACTTC.

This clone was counted a few times. V usage is TRBV18 and J usage is TRBJ1-4; 7 bases align to TRBD1. The V gene end was trimmed by 3 bases and the J gene end by 8 bases; junction bases not matched to a gene: 6. From germline, CDR1 is KGHSH and CDR2 LQKENI. The CDR3 length is 14 residues. CDR3 coding DNA: TGTGCCAGCTCACCGGGGGACAGCGGGGAAAAACTGTTTTTT. Amino acid sequence: CASSPGDSGEKLFF.

This rearrangement joins TRBV27 to TRBJ1-5; TRBD1 is a possible D gene (5 bases). Germline assignment: CDR1 MNHEY and CDR2 SMNVEV (reference sequence). This CDR3 has 14 residues. Trimming took 6 bases from V and 4 from J, leaving 13 bases between them. In DNA form, the CDR3 reads TGTGCCAGCAGGCAGGGTCGGGGGAATCAGCCCCAGCATTTT. Amino acids: CASRQGRGNQPQHF.

V and J are TRBV5-1 and TRBJ1-2; 9 positions agree with TRBD1. The germline V gene has CDR1 SGHRS and CDR2 YFSETQ. The CDR3 has 14 residues. Germline trimming cut 0 bases from V and 8 bases from J; bases unmatched to any gene: 5. CDR3 residues: CASSLGGTGYGYTF. The CDR3 bases are TGCGCCAGCAGCTTGGGAGGGACAGGGTACGGCTACACCTTC.

The rearrangement joins TRBV18 to TRBJ1-3; possibly TRBD1 for D (6 bases). The germline V gene has CDR1 KGHSH and CDR2 LQKENI. The CDR3 consists of 20 residues. Trimming shortened V by 3 bases and J by 1 base, and 25 bases separated the two germline ends. CDR3 amino acids: CASSPSTGFTQRGSGNTIYF. In nucleotides, the CDR3 is TGTGCCAGCTCACCTTCGACAGGCTTCACCCAGCGCGGTTCTGGAAACACCATATATTTT.